This T cell receptor beta chain was identified during a study of blood T cell repertoires in COVID-19. Turning to the study itself: Samples taken during acute and convalescent COVID-19 were collected in the United States, Italy and Spain.

V lost 4 bases, J lost 5 bases, and 4 bases stayed unmatched. In germline, CDR1 is SGHDN, CDR2 FVKESK. The CDR3 runs to 14 residues. In the original processing: Amplifying reference gene primers gave estimates of nucleated cell counts. The data were produced by immunoSEQ multiplex PCR, yet TCRdb's version contains in-frame clones alone and is incomplete. V, J and clone size derive from that table, while D and trimming were established from the DNA sequence. The profile covers approximately 240,000 clones, with roughly 86% appearing a single time and 3% to 3.5% taken by the ten largest. The sequencing input was peripheral blood. This clonotype was sampled from a woman aged 25 to 39 who had recovered from COVID-19. The gene calls are TRBV14 and TRBJ2-2, with 7 bases identical to TRBD1. CDR3 protein: CASSLLQGTGELFF. In DNA form, the CDR3 reads TGTGCCAGCAGCCTATTACAGGGGACCGGGGAGCTGTTTTTT. Combining the CDR3 with reference TRBV14 and TRBJ2-2 gives the whole variable domain EAGVTQFPSHSVIEKGQTVTLRCDPISGHDNLYWYRRVMGKEIKFLLHFVKESKQDESGMPNNRFLAERTGGTYSTLKVQPAELEDSGVYFCASSLLQGTGELFFGEGSRLTVL.